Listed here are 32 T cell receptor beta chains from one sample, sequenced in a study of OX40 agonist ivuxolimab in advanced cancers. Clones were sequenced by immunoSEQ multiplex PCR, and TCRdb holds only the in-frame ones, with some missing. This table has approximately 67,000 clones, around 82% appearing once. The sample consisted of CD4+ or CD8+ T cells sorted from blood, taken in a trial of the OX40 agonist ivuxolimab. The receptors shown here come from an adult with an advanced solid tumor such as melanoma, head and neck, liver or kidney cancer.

The CDR3 sequence: CASSTTVLNEKLFF. In DNA, the CDR3 is TGTGCCAGTAGTACGACAGTCCTTAATGAAAAACTGTTTTTT. The J gene is TRBJ1-4, the V gene TRBV19; D possibly corresponds to TRBD1 (5 bases). Looked up from germline, CDR1 is LNHDA and CDR2 is SQIVND (reference sequence). This CDR3 is 14 amino acids long. Trimming cost V 4 bases and J 4 bases, with 10 bases left between them.

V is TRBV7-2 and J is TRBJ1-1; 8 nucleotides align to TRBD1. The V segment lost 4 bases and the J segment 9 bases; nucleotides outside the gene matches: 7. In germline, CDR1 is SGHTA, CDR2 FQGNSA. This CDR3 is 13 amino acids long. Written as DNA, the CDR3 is TGTGCCAGCAGCTCCGGACAGGGCGGGAAAGCTTTCTTT. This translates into CASSSGQGGKAFF.

The CDR3 spells CASSSQGSGSYNEQFF. The CDR3 region has the DNA TGTGCCAGCAGCTCCCAGGGGTCGGGCTCCTACAATGAGCAGTTCTTC. The chain is built from TRBV7-8 and TRBJ2-1, with D possibly TRBD1 on 6 matching bases. Germline CDR1 SGHVS, CDR2 FQNEAQ. This CDR3 has 16 residues. V shed 4 bases and J shed 0 bases, with 13 bases lying between them.

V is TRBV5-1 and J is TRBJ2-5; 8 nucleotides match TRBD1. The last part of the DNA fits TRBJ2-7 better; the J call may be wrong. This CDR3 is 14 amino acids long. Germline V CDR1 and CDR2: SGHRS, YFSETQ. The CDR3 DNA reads TGCGCCAGCAGACAGGGGGTCTTGGCCTACGAGCAGTACTTC. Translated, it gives CASRQGVLAYEQYF.

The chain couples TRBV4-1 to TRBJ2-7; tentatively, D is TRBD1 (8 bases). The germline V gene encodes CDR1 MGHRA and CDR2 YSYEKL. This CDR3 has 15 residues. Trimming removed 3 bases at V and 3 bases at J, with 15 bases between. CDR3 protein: CASSHRTGGDYEQYF. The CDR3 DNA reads TGCGCCAGCAGCCACCGAACAGGGGGGGACTACGAGCAGTACTTC.

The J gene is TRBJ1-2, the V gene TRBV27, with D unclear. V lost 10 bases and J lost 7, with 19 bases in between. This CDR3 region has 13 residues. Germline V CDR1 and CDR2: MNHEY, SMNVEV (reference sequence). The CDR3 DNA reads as TGTGCCATCTCGCGGACGGGGAGCTCTGGCTACACCTTC. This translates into CAISRTGSSGYTF.

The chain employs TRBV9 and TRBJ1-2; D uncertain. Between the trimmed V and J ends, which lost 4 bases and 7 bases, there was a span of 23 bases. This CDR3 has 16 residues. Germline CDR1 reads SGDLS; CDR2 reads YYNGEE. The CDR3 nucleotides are TGTGCCAGCAGCCCTCTGCGGACTGAGGGTGAGGGTGGCTACACCTTC. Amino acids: CASSPLRTEGEGGYTF.

CDR3 DNA: TGTGCCAGCAGCTTACTAGCGATGGGGGAGCAGTTCTTC. Its translation is CASSLLAMGEQFF. This sequence joins TRBV7-9 and TRBJ2-1; D may be TRBD2 (6 bases). The CDR3 is made up of 13 amino acids. The germline V gene has CDR1 SEHNR and CDR2 FQNEAQ (reference sequence). The V and J ends lost 2 bases and 10 bases respectively, with 12 bases between them.

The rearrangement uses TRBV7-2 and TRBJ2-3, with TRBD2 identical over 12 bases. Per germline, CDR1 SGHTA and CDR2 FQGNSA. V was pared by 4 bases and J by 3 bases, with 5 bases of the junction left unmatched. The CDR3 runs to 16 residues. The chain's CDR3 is CASSSGTSGYTDTQYF. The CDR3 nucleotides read TGTGCCAGCAGCTCCGGGACTAGCGGGTATACAGATACGCAGTATTTT.

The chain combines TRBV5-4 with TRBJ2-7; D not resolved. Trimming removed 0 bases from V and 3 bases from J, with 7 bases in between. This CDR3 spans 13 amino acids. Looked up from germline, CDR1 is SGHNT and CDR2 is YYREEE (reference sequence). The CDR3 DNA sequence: TGTGCCAGCAGCTTGGTCGGCGGCTACGAGCAGTACGTC. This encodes CASSLVGGYEQYV.

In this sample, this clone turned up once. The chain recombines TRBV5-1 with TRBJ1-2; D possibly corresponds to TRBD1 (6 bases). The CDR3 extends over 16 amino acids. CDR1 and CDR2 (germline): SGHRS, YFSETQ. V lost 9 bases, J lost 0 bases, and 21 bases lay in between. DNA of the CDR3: TGCGCCACCACTAGCGAGGGGGACGGTGCTAACTATGGCTACACCTTC. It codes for CATTSEGDGANYGYTF.

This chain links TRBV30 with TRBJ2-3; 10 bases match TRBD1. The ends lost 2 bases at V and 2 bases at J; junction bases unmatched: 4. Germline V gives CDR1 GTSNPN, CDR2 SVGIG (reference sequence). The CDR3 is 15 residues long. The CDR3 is CAWSPGTGATDTQYF. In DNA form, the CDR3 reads TGTGCCTGGAGTCCCGGGACAGGGGCCACAGATACGCAGTATTTT.

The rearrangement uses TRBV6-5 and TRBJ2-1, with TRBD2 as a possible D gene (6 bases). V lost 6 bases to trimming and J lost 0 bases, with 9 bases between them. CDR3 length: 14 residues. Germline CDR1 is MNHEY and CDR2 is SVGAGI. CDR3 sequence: CASRGGGSYNEQFF. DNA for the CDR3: TGTGCCAGCAGGGGGGGAGGCTCCTACAATGAGCAGTTCTTC.

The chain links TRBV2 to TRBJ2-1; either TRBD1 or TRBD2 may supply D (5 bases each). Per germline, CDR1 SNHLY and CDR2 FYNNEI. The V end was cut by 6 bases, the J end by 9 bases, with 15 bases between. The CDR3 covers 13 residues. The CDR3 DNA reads TGTGCCAGCAGGGGGGATCTCGCGACTGAGCAGTTCTTC. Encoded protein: CASRGDLATEQFF.

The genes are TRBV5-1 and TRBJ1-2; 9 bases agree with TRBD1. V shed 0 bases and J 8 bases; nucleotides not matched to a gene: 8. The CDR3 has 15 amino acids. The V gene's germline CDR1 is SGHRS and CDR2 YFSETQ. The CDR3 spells CASSLAGTGSLGYTF. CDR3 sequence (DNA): TGCGCCAGCAGCTTGGCTGGGACAGGGAGTCTGGGCTACACCTTC.

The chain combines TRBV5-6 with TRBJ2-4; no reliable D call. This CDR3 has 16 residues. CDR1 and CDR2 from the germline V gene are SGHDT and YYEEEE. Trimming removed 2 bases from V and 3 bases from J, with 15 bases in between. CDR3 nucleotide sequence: TGTGCCAGCAGCTTTAAGCTCTCACAGAACAAAAACATTCAGTACTTC. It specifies CASSFKLSQNKNIQYF.

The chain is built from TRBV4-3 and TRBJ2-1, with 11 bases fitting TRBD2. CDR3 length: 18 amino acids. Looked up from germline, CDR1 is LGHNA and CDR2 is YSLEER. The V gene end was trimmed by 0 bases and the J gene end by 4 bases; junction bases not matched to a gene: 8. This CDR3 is CASSQDPRGTSGYNEQFF. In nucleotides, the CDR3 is TGCGCCAGCAGCCAAGACCCGCGCGGGACTAGCGGATACAATGAGCAGTTCTTC.

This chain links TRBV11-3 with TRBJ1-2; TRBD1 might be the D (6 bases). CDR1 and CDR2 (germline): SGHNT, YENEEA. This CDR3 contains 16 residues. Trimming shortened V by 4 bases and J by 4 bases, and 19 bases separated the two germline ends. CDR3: CASSSRTDRVPYGYTF. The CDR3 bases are TGTGCCAGCAGCTCACGGACAGACCGGGTGCCCTATGGCTACACCTTC.

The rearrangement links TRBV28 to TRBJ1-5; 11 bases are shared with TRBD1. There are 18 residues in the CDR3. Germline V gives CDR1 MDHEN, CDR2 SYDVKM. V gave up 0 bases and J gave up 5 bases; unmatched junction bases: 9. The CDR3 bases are TGTGCCAGCAGTTTATGGTCCAAGGACAGGGGGCAGGATCAGCCCCAGCATTTT. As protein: CASSLWSKDRGQDQPQHF.

The CDR3 sequence: CASSLKGGLEPQHF. The CDR3 DNA sequence: TGTGCCAGCAGCTTGAAGGGGGGTTTGGAGCCCCAGCATTTT. The chain combines TRBV7-6 with TRBJ1-5; D may be TRBD1 (6 bases). Trimming pared 3 bases from V and 8 bases from J, leaving 14 bases between. The CDR3 has 14 residues. Germline V gene sequence: CDR1 SGHVS, CDR2 FNYEAQ.

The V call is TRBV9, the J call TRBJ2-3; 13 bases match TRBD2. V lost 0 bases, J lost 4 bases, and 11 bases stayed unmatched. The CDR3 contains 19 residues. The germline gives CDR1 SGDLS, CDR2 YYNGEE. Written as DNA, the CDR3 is TGTGCCAGCAGCGTAGGCAAGCGGGGACTAGCGGGGATAGCAGATACGCAGTATTTT. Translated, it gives CASSVGKRGLAGIADTQYF. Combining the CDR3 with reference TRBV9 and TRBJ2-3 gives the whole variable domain DSGVTQTPKHLITATGQRVTLRCSPRSGDLSVYWYQQSLDQGLQFLIQYYNGEERAKGNILERFSAQQFPDLHSELNLSSLELGDSALYFCASSVGKRGLAGIADTQYFGPGTRLTVL.

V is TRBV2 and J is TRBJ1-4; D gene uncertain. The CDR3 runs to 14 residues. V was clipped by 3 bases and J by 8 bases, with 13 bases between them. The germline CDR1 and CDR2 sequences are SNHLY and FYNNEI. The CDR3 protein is CASSDMQAGEKLFF. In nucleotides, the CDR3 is TGTGCCAGCAGTGATATGCAGGCTGGAGAAAAACTGTTTTTT.

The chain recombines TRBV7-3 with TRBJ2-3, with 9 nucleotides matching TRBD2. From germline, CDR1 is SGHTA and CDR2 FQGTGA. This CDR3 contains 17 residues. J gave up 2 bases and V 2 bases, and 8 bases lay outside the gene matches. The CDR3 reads CASSLAGGSLLTDTQYF. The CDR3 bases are TGTGCCAGCAGCTTAGCGGGAGGGTCCCTCCTCACAGATACGCAGTATTTT.

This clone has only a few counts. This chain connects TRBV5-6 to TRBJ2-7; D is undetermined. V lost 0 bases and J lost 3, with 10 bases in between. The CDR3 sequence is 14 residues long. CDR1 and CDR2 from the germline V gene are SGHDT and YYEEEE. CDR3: CASSLAGSLYEQYF. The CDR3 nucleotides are TGTGCCAGCAGCTTGGCAGGCAGCCTCTACGAGCAGTACTTC. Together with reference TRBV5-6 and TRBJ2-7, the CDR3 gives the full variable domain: DAGVTQSPTHLIKTRGQQVTLRCSPKSGHDTVSWYQQALGQGPQFIFQYYEEEERQRGNFPDRFSGHQFPNYSSELNVNALLLGDSALYLCASSLAGSLYEQYFGPGTRLTVT.

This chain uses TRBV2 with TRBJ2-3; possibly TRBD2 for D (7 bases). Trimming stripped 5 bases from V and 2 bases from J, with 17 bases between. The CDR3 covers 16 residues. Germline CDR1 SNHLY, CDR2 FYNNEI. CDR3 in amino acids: CASSKEGGSFTDTQYF. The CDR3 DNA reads TGTGCCAGCAGTAAAGAGGGGGGGAGTTTCACAGATACGCAGTATTTT.

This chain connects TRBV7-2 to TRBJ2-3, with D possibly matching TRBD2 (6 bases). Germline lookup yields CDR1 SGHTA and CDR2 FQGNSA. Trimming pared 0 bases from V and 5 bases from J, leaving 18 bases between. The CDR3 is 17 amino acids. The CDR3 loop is CASSLALFRGFGDTQYF. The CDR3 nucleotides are TGTGCCAGCAGCTTAGCCCTATTTCGGGGGTTTGGAGATACGCAGTATTTT. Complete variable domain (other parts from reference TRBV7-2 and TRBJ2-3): GAGVSQSPSNKVTEKGKDVELRCDPISGHTALYWYRQSLGQGLEFLIYFQGNSAPDKSGLPSDRFSAERTGGSVSTLTIQRTQQEDSAVYLCASSLALFRGFGDTQYFGPGTRLTVL.

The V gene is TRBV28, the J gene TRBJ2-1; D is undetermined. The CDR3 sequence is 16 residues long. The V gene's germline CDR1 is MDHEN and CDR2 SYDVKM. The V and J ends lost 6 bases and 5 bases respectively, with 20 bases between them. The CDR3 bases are TGTGCCAGCAGCTCCGCCTTAGAAGTAGGGCACAATGAGCAGTTCTTC. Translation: CASSSALEVGHNEQFF.

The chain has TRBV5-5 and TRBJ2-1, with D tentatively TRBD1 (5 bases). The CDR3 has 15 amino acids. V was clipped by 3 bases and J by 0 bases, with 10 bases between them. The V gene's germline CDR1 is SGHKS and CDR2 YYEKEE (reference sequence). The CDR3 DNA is TGTGCCAGCAGCTCGACAGCCGACTCCTACAATGAGCAGTTCTTC. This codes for CASSSTADSYNEQFF.

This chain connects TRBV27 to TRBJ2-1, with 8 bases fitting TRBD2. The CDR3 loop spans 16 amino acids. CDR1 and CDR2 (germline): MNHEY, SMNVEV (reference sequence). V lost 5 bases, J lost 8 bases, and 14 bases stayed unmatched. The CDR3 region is CASSLKGTSISHEQFF. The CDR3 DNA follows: TGTGCCAGCAGTCTAAAAGGGACTAGTATATCCCATGAGCAGTTCTTC.

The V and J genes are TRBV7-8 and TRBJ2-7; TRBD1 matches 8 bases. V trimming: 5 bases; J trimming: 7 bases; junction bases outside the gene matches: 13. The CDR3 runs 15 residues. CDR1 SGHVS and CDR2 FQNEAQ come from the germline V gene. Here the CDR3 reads CASSPRRDRHLEQYF. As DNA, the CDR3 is TGTGCCAGCAGCCCCAGGCGGGACAGGCATTTGGAGCAGTACTTC.

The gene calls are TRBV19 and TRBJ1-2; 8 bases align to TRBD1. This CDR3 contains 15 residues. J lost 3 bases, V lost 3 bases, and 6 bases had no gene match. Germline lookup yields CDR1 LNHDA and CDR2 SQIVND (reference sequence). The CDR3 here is CASSMKNRGDYGYTF. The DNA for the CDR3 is TGTGCCAGTAGTATGAAGAACAGGGGGGACTATGGCTACACCTTC.

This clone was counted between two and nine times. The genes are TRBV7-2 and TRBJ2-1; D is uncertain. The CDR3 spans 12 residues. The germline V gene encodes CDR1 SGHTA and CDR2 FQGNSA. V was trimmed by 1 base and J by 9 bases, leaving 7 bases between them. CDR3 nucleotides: TGTGCCAGCAGCTTAGACCTTGGTGAGCAGTTCTTC. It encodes CASSLDLGEQFF.